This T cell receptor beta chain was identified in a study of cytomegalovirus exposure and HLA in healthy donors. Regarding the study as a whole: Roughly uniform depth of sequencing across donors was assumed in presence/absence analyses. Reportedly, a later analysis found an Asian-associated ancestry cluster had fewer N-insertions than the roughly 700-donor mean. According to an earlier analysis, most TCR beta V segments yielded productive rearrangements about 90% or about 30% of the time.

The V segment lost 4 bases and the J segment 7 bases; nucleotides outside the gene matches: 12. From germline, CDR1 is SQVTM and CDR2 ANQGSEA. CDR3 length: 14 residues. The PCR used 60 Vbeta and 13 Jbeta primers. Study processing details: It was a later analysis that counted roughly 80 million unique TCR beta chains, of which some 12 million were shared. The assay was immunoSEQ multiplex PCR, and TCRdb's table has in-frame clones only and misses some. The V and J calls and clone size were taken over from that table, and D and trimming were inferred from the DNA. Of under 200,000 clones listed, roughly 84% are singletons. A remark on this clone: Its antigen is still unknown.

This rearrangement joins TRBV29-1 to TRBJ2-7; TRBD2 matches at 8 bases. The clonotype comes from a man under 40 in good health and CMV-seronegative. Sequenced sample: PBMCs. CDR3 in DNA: TGCAGCGTTGCCCCAGCGGGGGCTTTGCGGGAGCAGTACTTC. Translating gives CSVAPAGALREQYF.